These T cell receptor beta chains were read from a single sample in a study of blood T cell repertoires in COVID-19. Data came from immunoSEQ multiplex PCR; TCRdb stores just in-frame clones and leaves some out. The table shows about 250,000 clones, with about 80% occurring only once. Sequenced sample: peripheral blood. All receptors derive from a person aged 65 to 79 with COVID-19, enrolled during active disease. Each CDR3 is given with its conserved first and last residue. D genes are given only for firm matches. Only some rows state a clone size, as once, few, many or a class for expanded clones.

d_call j_call clone_size v_call cdr3_aa cdr3_nt
TRBD1 TRBJ2-4 NA TRBV19 CASSLRGLRNRQNIQYF TGTGCCAGTAGTCTTAGGGGGCTCCGTAACAGACAAAACATTCAGTACTTC
TRBD2 TRBJ2-5 NA TRBV15 CATSRDLGGGESETQYF TGTGCCACCAGCAGAGATCTGGGTGGGGGGGAAAGCGAGACCCAGTACTTC
NA TRBJ2-2 NA TRBV6-6 CASKSGDTGELFF TGTGCCAGCAAGTCGGGGGACACCGGGGAGCTGTTTTTT
TRBD1 TRBJ2-2 NA TRBV9 CASRGRGQAGSGELFF TGTGCCAGCAGGGGCAGGGGACAGGCGGGGTCCGGGGAGCTGTTTTTT
TRBD1 TRBJ1-2 NA TRBV11-2 CASSLVPTGDIQGYTF TGTGCCAGCAGCTTAGTTCCCACAGGGGACATTCAGGGCTACACCTTC
TRBD1 TRBJ2-7 NA TRBV27 CASGQGARYEQYF TGTGCCAGCGGACAGGGGGCGCGGTACGAGCAGTACTTC
NA TRBJ1-5 NA TRBV3-1/TRBV3-2 CASSQALGGNQPQHF TGTGCCAGCAGCCAAGCGTTGGGGGGTAATCAGCCCCAGCATTTT
TRBD1 TRBJ2-5 NA TRBV4-2 CASSQEYRGHGVTQYF TGTGCCAGCAGCCAAGAATACAGGGGGCACGGTGTAACCCAGTACTTC
TRBD1 TRBJ2-7 NA TRBV11-2 CASSSSLPRTGYSEQYF TGTGCCAGCAGCTCCAGCCTACCAAGGACAGGGTACTCCGAGCAGTACTTC
NA TRBJ2-3 once TRBV2 CASTLRAGVSTDTQYF TGTGCCAGCACCCTTCGTGCAGGGGTTAGCACAGATACGCAGTATTTT
NA TRBJ1-6 NA TRBV5-3 CARSLKSAGDSRAEGDNSPLHF TGTGCCAGAAGCTTGAAATCGGCAGGGGATTCAAGAGCAGAAGGGGATAATTCACCCCTCCACTTT
TRBD2 TRBJ2-2 NA TRBV15 CATSTSGNGNTGELFF TGTGCCACCAGCACAAGCGGGAACGGGAACACCGGGGAGCTGTTTTTT
NA TRBJ1-2 NA TRBV4-2 CASSQVGAEPAYGYTF TGTGCCAGCAGCCAAGTGGGGGCGGAGCCCGCTTATGGCTACACCTTC
NA TRBJ1-4 NA TRBV6-5 CASSLLGGEKLFF TGTGCCAGCAGTCTTCTCGGAGGTGAAAAACTGTTTTTT
NA TRBJ2-1 NA TRBV27 CASSLSIVNEQFF TGTGCCAGCAGTTTATCGATAGTGAATGAGCAGTTCTTC
NA TRBJ1-1 NA TRBV19 CASSQGGLNTEAFF TGTGCCAGTAGTCAAGGAGGGCTGAACACTGAAGCTTTCTTT
TRBD1 TRBJ1-5 NA TRBV29-1 CSVRTGVGQPQHF TGCAGCGTTAGGACAGGGGTCGGTCAGCCCCAGCATTTT
NA TRBJ1-1 NA TRBV3-1/TRBV3-2 CASSQDLGRGMNTEAFF TGTGCCAGCAGCCAAGATCTAGGGAGAGGGATGAACACTGAAGCTTTCTTT
TRBD1 TRBJ2-5 NA TRBV11-3 CASSTGQGDGETQYF TGTGCCAGCAGCACAGGACAGGGGGATGGAGAGACCCAGTACTTC
NA TRBJ1-1 NA TRBV19 CASRTLRENTEAFF TGTGCCAGTAGGACCCTCAGGGAGAACACTGAAGCTTTCTTT
NA TRBJ2-7 few TRBV2 CASSVWQVPYEQYF TGTGCCAGCAGTGTATGGCAGGTTCCCTACGAGCAGTACTTC
TRBD1 TRBJ2-7 NA TRBV7-4 CASSYGQASSYEQYF TGTGCCAGCAGCTATGGACAGGCAAGCTCCTACGAGCAGTACTTC
NA TRBJ2-7 NA TRBV4-2 CASSQDPGFEQYF TGTGCCAGCAGCCAAGACCCCGGGTTCGAGCAGTACTTC
NA TRBJ2-6 NA TRBV19 CASSIQGSGANVLTF TGTGCCAGTAGTATCCAGGGGTCTGGGGCCAACGTCCTGACTTTC
TRBD2 TRBJ2-4 NA TRBV28 CASTKLAGAKNIQYF TGTGCCAGCACCAAACTAGCGGGTGCCAAAAACATTCAGTACTTC
NA TRBJ2-7 NA TRBV6-2/TRBV6-3 CASSFGGREQYF TGTGCCAGCAGTTTCGGAGGGCGGGAGCAGTACTTC
NA TRBJ1-1 once TRBV5-4 CASSTVDSLGTEAFF TGTGCCAGCAGCACTGTCGACAGCTTGGGCACTGAAGCTTTCTTT